A selection of T cell receptor beta chains follows, all from one sample in a study of blood T cell repertoires in COVID-19. The data were produced by immunoSEQ multiplex PCR, yet TCRdb's version contains in-frame clones alone and is incomplete. The top ten clones hold 20% of a sample with about 36,000 clones, 75% to 90% of them seen once. The sequencing sample was made of peripheral blood. These receptors came from a man in his sixties with acute or convalescent COVID-19. The CDR3 runs from the conserved cysteine through the conserved F or W. A D gene is named only where the DNA matches it firmly. Expanded clones get a size class; other rows say once, few or many, or leave the size out.

.	TRBV5-4	.	TRBJ1-3	TGTGCCAGCAGCTTTAACACAGGCTCTGGAAACACCATATATTTT	CASSFNTGSGNTIYF
.	TRBV11-2	TRBD2	TRBJ2-5	TGTGCCAGCAGCTTCCCCGGGACTAGCGGGACGGGGACCCAGTACTTC	CASSFPGTSGTGTQYF
.	TRBV14	TRBD1	TRBJ2-7	TGTGCCAGCAGCCGTTCGGGGACAGGGGCCTACGAGCAGTACTTC	CASSRSGTGAYEQYF
.	TRBV5-1	TRBD1	TRBJ2-1	TGCGCCAGCAGCCCCGGGACAGGCTCCTACAATGAGCAGTTCTTC	CASSPGTGSYNEQFF
.	TRBV12-3/TRBV12-4	.	TRBJ2-1	TGTGCCAGCAGTTTGAGCGGTGAGCAGTTCTTC	CASSLSGEQFF
.	TRBV10-3	.	TRBJ1-4	TGTGCCATCAGTGACCCCGGGATCTACGAAAAACTGTTTTTT	CAISDPGIYEKLFF
.	TRBV27	.	TRBJ2-7	TGTGCCAGCAGTTTAGGGGGGAGTCCCTACGAGCAGTACTTC	CASSLGGSPYEQYF
.	TRBV27	TRBD1	TRBJ2-3	TGTGCCAGCAGTCCGGGACAGCCGAGGGCAGATACGCAGTATTTT	CASSPGQPRADTQYF
once	TRBV14	.	TRBJ2-3	TGTGCCAGCAGCCAACTAGCGAGGGGCGAGGCAGATACGCAGTATTTT	CASSQLARGEADTQYF
.	TRBV5-1	.	TRBJ2-7	TGCGCCAGCAGCTTGTTCGCGAGTTTCGAAGACGAGCAGTACTTC	CASSLFASFEDEQYF
.	TRBV7-9	TRBD1	TRBJ1-6	TGTGCCAGCAGCTCCATCGACAGGGGAAGTTCACCCCTCCACTTT	CASSSIDRGSSPLHF
.	TRBV18	TRBD1	TRBJ2-7	TGTGCCAGCTCACCGTCTACAGGGGAAACCTACGAGCAGTACTTC	CASSPSTGETYEQYF
.	TRBV5-8	TRBD1	TRBJ1-4	TGTGCCAGCAGCTTGGCGCCAGACAGGGGTGGAGGAAAACTGTTTTTT	CASSLAPDRGGGKLFF
.	TRBV27	.	TRBJ2-1	TGTGCCAGCAGTTTATGGGCGGGAAGTTCCTACAATGAGCAGTTCTTC	CASSLWAGSSYNEQFF
.	TRBV5-6	TRBD1	TRBJ1-4	TGTGCCAGCAGCAAGGACAGGGCCGAAAAACTGTTTTTT	CASSKDRAEKLFF
.	TRBV19	.	TRBJ1-2	TGTGCCAGTAGTCCCACAGGGAATGGCTACACCTTC	CASSPTGNGYTF
.	TRBV19	TRBD1	TRBJ1-2	TGTGCCAGTAGTCCGGGACAGATTCCTACGCGCTATGGCTACACCTTC	CASSPGQIPTRYGYTF
.	TRBV6-1	.	TRBJ2-1	TGTGCCAGCAGTGAGATACCAGCGGAGCAGTTCTTC	CASSEIPAEQFF
few	TRBV20-1	TRBD1	TRBJ1-2	TGCAGTGCTAGTCCCTGGACAGGGGCCCCCGCTAACTATGGCTACACCTTC	CSASPWTGAPANYGYTF
.	TRBV29-1	.	TRBJ2-1	TGCAGCGCCAACCTAGGGGGTGAGCAGTTCTTC	CSANLGGEQFF
.	TRBV24-1	.	TRBJ2-6	TGTGCCACCAGTGACCGCTGGGAGCGCGGGGCCAACGTCCTGACTTTC	CATSDRWERGANVLTF
.	TRBV28	TRBD1	TRBJ1-5	TGTGCCACCCGATCCGGGACAGTCTATCAGCCCCAGCATTTT	CATRSGTVYQPQHF
.	TRBV28	.	TRBJ1-3	TGTGCCAGCAGTATTGGGGGCGCATCCGGAAACACCATATATTTT	CASSIGGASGNTIYF
.	TRBV7-9	.	TRBJ2-3	TGTGCCAGCAGCAGACGAGGAGGCACAGATACGCAGTATTTT	CASSRRGGTDTQYF
.	TRBV3-1/TRBV3-2	.	TRBJ2-5	TGTGCCAGCAGCCAAGACATGGAGACCCAGTACTTC	CASSQDMETQYF
.	TRBV19	.	TRBJ2-1	TGTGCCAGTAGTGAAAGTAGCTTCTTCTTCGATGAGCAGTTCTTC	CASSESSFFFDEQFF
.	TRBV10-1	TRBD2	TRBJ2-7	TGCGCCAGCAGTGATATCCTTGCTAGCGGGAGACTGGTCGAGCAGTACTTC	CASSDILASGRLVEQYF
.	TRBV7-9	TRBD1	TRBJ2-7	TGTGCCAGCAGCTTATTGGGAGGGACAGGGGGAAACTACGAGCAGTACTTC	CASSLLGGTGGNYEQYF
.	TRBV7-9	TRBD2	TRBJ2-4	TGTGCCAGCGAACTCAAGGGAGGGAATAACATTCAGTACTTC	CASELKGGNNIQYF
once	TRBV5-4	TRBD1	TRBJ1-1	TGTGCCAGCAAGGACAGGGTGAGCACTGAAGCTTTCTTT	CASKDRVSTEAFF
.	TRBV19	TRBD2	TRBJ2-1	TGTGCCAGTACCACAAGGGCTAGCGGTAGGTTCGGGGAGCAGTTCTTC	CASTTRASGRFGEQFF
.	TRBV30	.	TRBJ2-3	TGTGCCTGGAGTGTACGGGATACGCAGTATTTT	CAWSVRDTQYF
.	TRBV5-4	TRBD2	TRBJ2-1	TGTGCCAGCAGCCAGCGGACTAGCGGGCACTACAATGAGCAGTTCTTC	CASSQRTSGHYNEQFF
.	TRBV6-5	.	TRBJ2-5	TGTGCCACCAGGCAAGCTCAAGCCTACCAAGAGACCCAGTACTTC	CATRQAQAYQETQYF
.	TRBV15	TRBD1	TRBJ1-4	TGTGCCACCATCCAATCAGGGGGCGTTAATGAAAAACTGTTTTTT	CATIQSGGVNEKLFF
once	TRBV7-2	TRBD2	TRBJ2-3	TGTGCCAGCAGCGCCGGTTCGGGGGGAGATACGCAGTATTTT	CASSAGSGGDTQYF
.	TRBV5-1	TRBD1	TRBJ1-1	TGCGCCAGCAGCTTGACAGGGGCCACTGAAGCTTTCTTT	CASSLTGATEAFF
.	TRBV5-1	.	TRBJ2-1	TGCGCCAGCAGTAGCCCCGACAGGTACAATGAGCAGTTCTTC	CASSSPDRYNEQFF
.	TRBV6-6	TRBD1	TRBJ2-2	TGTGCCAGCAGTTCGGGACAGGGGGCGCATACCGGGGAGCTGTTTTTT	CASSSGQGAHTGELFF
.	TRBV19	.	TRBJ1-1	TGTGCCAGTAGGTCCGGGGGAGTCAATTCTATAGGTACTGAAGCTTTCTTT	CASRSGGVNSIGTEAFF
.	TRBV9	TRBD1	TRBJ2-7	TGTGCCAGCAGCCCCGGGACAGGCTACGAGCAGTACTTC	CASSPGTGYEQYF
once	TRBV5-6	TRBD2	TRBJ2-3	TGTGCCAGCAGCTTCTCTAGCGGGGGCACAGATACGCAGTATTTT	CASSFSSGGTDTQYF
.	TRBV4-1	TRBD2	TRBJ2-1	TGCGCCAGCAGCCAAGATTTTGGGACTAGCGGGAGCAATGAGCAGTTCTTC	CASSQDFGTSGSNEQFF